What follows are 32 T cell receptor beta chains derived from one specimen sequenced in a study of identifying expanded T cells in peripheral blood. Profiled with immunoSEQ multiplex PCR; TCRdb holds only in-frame clones, not every one. The data hold 75,000 to 95,000 clones, with 80% to 90% observed a single time. The specimen was blood. The source is a person aged 18-70 years in good health.

This sequence joins TRBV18 and TRBJ1-3; D uncertain. V gave up 3 bases and J gave up 2 bases, with 11 bases separating them. The CDR3 totals 15 residues. Germline loops: CDR1 KGHSH, CDR2 LQKENI. CDR3 protein: CASSPIDGPGNTIYF. For the CDR3, the DNA is TGTGCCAGCTCACCCATTGACGGGCCTGGAAACACCATATATTTT.

The rearrangement uses TRBV11-2 and TRBJ2-7; D may be TRBD2 (5 bases). The CDR3 is 12 amino acids. Trimming left V 5 bases short and J 3 bases short, with 8 bases between. CDR1 is SGHAT, CDR2 FQNNGV, per germline. CDR3 region: CASSLRDYEQYF. For the CDR3, the DNA is TGTGCCAGCAGCCTACGGGACTACGAGCAGTACTTC.

The chain couples TRBV7-8 to TRBJ2-7, with TRBD2 matching over 10 bases. CDR1 and CDR2 from the germline V gene are SGHVS and FQNEAQ. Losses at the gene ends were 3 bases for V and 2 bases for J; bases not matched to a gene: 4. The CDR3 has 15 amino acids. As DNA, the CDR3 is TGTGCCAGCAGCTTGACCAGCGGGGGGGCCTACGAGCAGTACTTC. Its protein is CASSLTSGGAYEQYF.

V usage is TRBV6-5 and J usage is TRBJ1-4; D gene unclear. Per the germline V gene, CDR1 is MNHEY and CDR2 is SVGAGI. This CDR3 contains 13 residues. V was clipped by 5 bases and J by 5 bases, with 9 bases between them. Here the CDR3 DNA reads TGTGCCAGCAGTGTGGACGGAAATGAAAAACTGTTTTTT. Its translation is CASSVDGNEKLFF.

This chain links TRBV4-3 with TRBJ1-5; possible D gene TRBD1, 5 bases. The CDR3 loop spans 16 amino acids. Trimming removed 4 bases from V and 2 bases from J, with 15 bases in between. Germline V gene sequence: CDR1 LGHNA, CDR2 YSLEER. The CDR3, as DNA: TGCGCCAGCAGCCCCACGGGAGGGGTCGGCAATCAGCCCCAGCATTTT. This gives the protein CASSPTGGVGNQPQHF.

The chain couples TRBV4-3 to TRBJ1-4; perhaps TRBD1 as D (6 bases). The CDR3 sequence is 15 residues long. CDR1 LGHNA and CDR2 YSLEER come from the germline V gene. Trimming removed 4 bases at V and 3 bases at J, with 12 bases between. The CDR3 loop is CASSPSRGSNEKLFF. The CDR3 coding sequence is TGCGCCAGCAGCCCTTCCAGGGGTTCTAATGAAAAACTGTTTTTT.

The chain couples TRBV7-8 to TRBJ2-3; D gene unclear. V was shortened by 0 bases and J by 0 bases, with 1 base between the two germline ends. From germline, CDR1 is SGHVS and CDR2 FQNEAQ. The CDR3 is 13 residues long. The CDR3 bases are TGTGCCAGCAGCTTAGCCAGCACAGATACGCAGTATTTT. Protein sequence: CASSLASTDTQYF.

The rearrangement uses TRBV25-1 and TRBJ1-1; D is perhaps TRBD1 (6 bases). CDR3 length equals 12 residues. Deletions cut 6 bases from V and 11 bases from J, with 16 bases between. Germline V lookup: CDR1 MGHDK, CDR2 SYGVNS. The CDR3 sequence: CASSPQGTVAFF. CDR3 nucleotide sequence: TGTGCCAGCAGCCCACAGGGAACTGTGGCTTTCTTT.

The chain uses TRBV7-3 and TRBJ2-1; a possible D gene is TRBD2 (6 bases). Germline CDR1 reads SGHTA; CDR2 reads FQGTGA. Trimming took off 5 bases at V and 3 bases at J, with 14 bases between the two ends. This CDR3 contains 15 residues. CDR3 loop: CASSPGGAGYNEQFF. CDR3 nucleotides: TGTGCCAGCAGCCCCGGGGGAGCGGGCTACAATGAGCAGTTCTTC.

The chain employs TRBV19 and TRBJ1-3, with D perhaps TRBD1 (6 bases). V lost 3 bases, J lost 1 base, and 10 bases lay in between. Per the germline V gene, CDR1 is LNHDA and CDR2 is SQIVND (reference sequence). This CDR3 comprises 15 residues. The DNA for the CDR3 is TGTGCCAGTAGTATTGCGGGGGCTTCTGGAAACACCATATATTTT. It yields the protein CASSIAGASGNTIYF.

This clone was detected once. The chain joins TRBV2 to TRBJ2-7, with TRBD2 matching over 10 bases. Germline CDR1 and CDR2: SNHLY and FYNNEI. The CDR3 has 17 amino acids. Unmatched junction bases numbered 16, after V lost 5 bases and J lost 6 bases. CDR3 sequence reads: CASSLSGGALIQGEQYF. For the CDR3, the DNA is TGTGCCAGCAGTTTAAGCGGGGGGGCTTTGATCCAGGGCGAGCAGTACTTC.

The rearrangement joins TRBV7-2 to TRBJ1-6; 7 positions match TRBD1. Trimming at V came to 1 base and at J to 7 bases, leaving 7 bases not matched to a gene. Germline V gene sequence: CDR1 SGHTA, CDR2 FQGNSA. The CDR3 has 16 amino acids. The CDR3 reads CASSLEGANLNSPLHF. CDR3 nucleotide sequence: TGTGCCAGCAGCTTAGAGGGGGCCAACTTAAATTCACCCCTCCACTTT.

The chain links TRBV11-2 to TRBJ2-1; no firm D call. Trimming shortened V by 0 bases and J by 6 bases, and 9 bases separated the two germline ends. Per germline, CDR1 SGHAT and CDR2 FQNNGV. The CDR3 totals 14 residues. The CDR3 is CASSLDPSVNEQFF. CDR3 DNA: TGTGCCAGCAGCTTAGATCCCTCGGTCAATGAGCAGTTCTTC.

V is TRBV7-3 and J is TRBJ1-1; possibly TRBD1 for D (5 bases). Germline V gene sequence: CDR1 SGHTA, CDR2 FQGTGA. Trimming cost V 6 bases and J 1 base, with 15 bases left between them. This CDR3 has 15 residues. CDR3 sequence: CASSPLGGSNTEAFF. The CDR3 DNA sequence: TGTGCCAGCAGTCCACTGGGGGGATCGAACACTGAAGCTTTCTTT.

There are a few counts of this clone. V is TRBV5-1 and J is TRBJ1-1; possibly TRBD1 for D (6 bases). Trimming shortened V by 0 bases and J by 8 bases, and 14 bases separated the two germline ends. Germline CDR1 is SGHRS and CDR2 is YFSETQ. The CDR3 covers 14 residues. DNA for the CDR3: TGCGCCAGCAGCTTGGGCCCCGGGACACCAGAAGCTTTCTTT. Amino acid sequence: CASSLGPGTPEAFF.

The J gene is TRBJ1-6, the V gene TRBV27; D may be TRBD1 (6 bases). This CDR3 has 14 residues. Trimming pared 3 bases from V and 7 bases from J, leaving 10 bases between. CDR1 is MNHEY, CDR2 SMNVEV, per germline (reference sequence). The CDR3 DNA follows: TGTGCCAGCAGTTTCGGGGGCGCGAATTCACCCCTCCACTTT. Translated: CASSFGGANSPLHF.

This clone was seen just once. V and J are TRBV7-6 and TRBJ2-1; TRBD1 is a possible D gene (6 bases). CDR3 size: 13 residues. In germline, CDR1 is SGHVS, CDR2 FNYEAQ. V was cut by 1 base and J by 9 bases, with 10 bases left in between. In DNA, the CDR3 is TGTGCCAGCAGCTTAGGGGGGCCTGGTGAGCAGTTCTTC. It translates to CASSLGGPGEQFF.

This chain links TRBV19 with TRBJ1-2, with unresolved D. Trimming pared 5 bases from V and 2 bases from J, leaving 9 bases between. Germline V gene sequence: CDR1 LNHDA, CDR2 SQIVND (reference sequence). This CDR3 spans 13 amino acids. CDR3 loop: CASSSTQNYGYTF. CDR3 nucleotides: TGTGCCAGTAGTTCGACACAAAACTATGGCTACACCTTC.

V and J are TRBV11-2 and TRBJ2-7; D not resolved. Trimming removed 3 bases at V and 3 bases at J, with 9 bases between. Germline CDR1 SGHAT, CDR2 FQNNGV. The CDR3 has 13 residues. CDR3 DNA: TGTGCCAGCAGCTTTGGTACCAGCTACGAGCAGTACTTC. This gives the protein CASSFGTSYEQYF.

The V gene is TRBV4-1, the J gene TRBJ2-7; possibly TRBD2 for D (6 bases). V was shortened by 4 bases and J by 3 bases, with 16 bases between the two germline ends. CDR1 MGHRA and CDR2 YSYEKL come from the germline V gene. This CDR3 is built from 15 residues. The CDR3 nucleotides read TGCGCCAGCAGCCCGGGGGACGGATCAGACTACGAGCAGTACTTC. Translating gives CASSPGDGSDYEQYF.

The chain links TRBV5-1 to TRBJ2-3; 10 bases are a match to TRBD2. The CDR3 totals 15 residues. Germline CDR1 and CDR2: SGHRS and YFSETQ. V dropped 1 base and J dropped 3; count of bases not matched to a gene: 2. The CDR3 DNA follows: TGCGCCAGCAGCTTGCTAGCGGGAGCAACAGATACGCAGTATTTT. Protein product: CASSLLAGATDTQYF.

This chain connects TRBV11-2 to TRBJ1-3, with no clear D. CDR1 and CDR2 (germline): SGHAT, FQNNGV. Trimming shortened V by 6 bases and J by 0 bases, and 18 bases separated the two germline ends. CDR3 length: 17 residues. CDR3 in DNA: TGTGCCAGCAGTTGGAATACCCGCGCCCCCTCTGGAAACACCATATATTTT. It encodes CASSWNTRAPSGNTIYF.

This clone has only one observation. The CDR3 reads CASSLAGLNQPQHF. CDR3 nucleotides: TGTGCCAGCAGCTTAGCAGGGTTAAATCAGCCCCAGCATTTT. This chain connects TRBV7-2 to TRBJ1-5; D gene uncertain. The CDR3 contains 14 residues. V dropped 0 bases and J dropped 4 bases, with 7 bases sitting between them. The germline V gene encodes CDR1 SGHTA and CDR2 FQGNSA.

V is TRBV5-4 and J is TRBJ1-2; tentatively, D is TRBD1 (5 bases). Germline V gene lookup returns CDR1 SGHNT and CDR2 YYREEE (reference sequence). The V and J ends lost 3 bases and 8 bases respectively, with 17 bases between them. The CDR3 totals 14 residues. As DNA, the CDR3 is TGTGCCAGCAGCTCTACCTGGGGGGGTAACGGCTACACCTTC. Its protein product is CASSSTWGGNGYTF.

This clone has only one observation. J is TRBJ1-1 and V is TRBV5-1; D is ambiguous. Germline CDR1 is SGHRS and CDR2 is YFSETQ. CDR3 length: 13 amino acids. V was shortened by 0 bases and J by 2 bases, with 5 bases between the two germline ends. For the CDR3, the DNA is TGCGCCAGCAGCTTGGTGGCTAACACTGAAGCTTTCTTT. This encodes CASSLVANTEAFF.

V and J are TRBV5-1 and TRBJ1-2; D may be TRBD1 (5 bases). The ends were cut back, 3 bases at V and 6 bases at J, with 15 bases in the middle. CDR1 and CDR2 (germline): SGHRS, YFSETQ. This CDR3 region has 14 residues. As DNA, the CDR3 is TGCGCCAGCAGCTCCAACCGACAGATTAATGGCTACACCTTC. This sequence encodes CASSSNRQINGYTF.

This sequence joins TRBV27 and TRBJ2-1; TRBD1 matches 10 bases. CDR1 and CDR2 (germline): MNHEY, SMNVEV (reference sequence). This CDR3 is built from 15 residues. V lost 3 bases to trimming and J lost 5 bases; unmatched junction nucleotides: 4. In DNA form, the CDR3 reads TGTGCCAGCAGTTTTACCGGGACAGGGGACAATGAGCAGTTCTTC. This gives the protein CASSFTGTGDNEQFF.

This clone was seen a handful of times. CDR3 in DNA: TGTGCCAGCAGCTTAGCGGGGACTAGCTGGGAGACCCAGTACTTC. Protein product: CASSLAGTSWETQYF. The rearrangement joins TRBV7-2 to TRBJ2-5, with 9 positions matching TRBD2. The CDR3 is 15 residues long. The V and J ends lost 0 bases and 5 bases, in that order; junction bases with no gene match: 4. Germline assignment: CDR1 SGHTA and CDR2 FQGNSA.

This chain links TRBV5-6 with TRBJ2-1, with 12 bases aligning to TRBD1. Germline CDR1 SGHDT, CDR2 YYEEEE. The ends lost 5 bases at V and 8 bases at J; junction bases unmatched: 11. This CDR3 has 16 amino acids. DNA of the CDR3: TGTGCCAGCAGTTACTACCCGGGACAGGGGGCCTATGAGCAGTTCTTC. Translation gives CASSYYPGQGAYEQFF.

The rearrangement uses TRBV7-2 and TRBJ2-7; D may correspond to TRBD1 or TRBD2 (5 bases each). The CDR3 has 15 amino acids. V lost 3 bases and J 3 bases, leaving 15 bases between the germline ends. CDR1 is SGHTA and CDR2 is FQGNSA in the germline V gene. CDR3: CASSLGGRGVYEQYF. For the CDR3, the DNA is TGTGCCAGCAGCTTGGGTGGGAGAGGGGTCTACGAGCAGTACTTC.

V is TRBV7-2 and J is TRBJ2-1, with D unresolved. V was pared by 1 base and J by 7 bases, with 14 bases between. The CDR3 sequence is 15 residues long. In germline, CDR1 is SGHTA, CDR2 FQGNSA. The CDR3 here is CASSLVTGLWNEQFF. The DNA for the CDR3 is TGTGCCAGCAGCTTAGTTACCGGTCTTTGGAATGAGCAGTTCTTC.

V and J are TRBV5-8 and TRBJ1-2, with D unresolved. Germline V gene data show CDR1 as SGHTS and CDR2 as YDEGEE. Between the trimmed V and J ends, which lost 1 base and 6 bases, there was a span of 10 bases. This CDR3 spans 13 amino acids. This chain's CDR3 is CASSLSGLNGYTF. The CDR3, as DNA: TGTGCCAGCAGCTTGTCCGGGCTGAATGGCTACACCTTC.